This TCR beta chain is from a study of control samples from healthy donors and cancer patients. With 3 bases clipped from V and 7 bases from J, the junction kept 1 base outside the gene matches. This CDR3 region has 15 residues. From germline, CDR1 is MNHEY and CDR2 SMNVEV (reference sequence). TCRdb's copy holds only in-frame clones and misses some; the assay was immunoSEQ multiplex PCR. The table shows over 100,000 clones, with roughly 89% occurring only once. The chain employs TRBV27 and TRBJ2-1; 15 positions match TRBD2. Sequenced input: blood. The receptor's source is a woman between 45 and 65 years old in good health. In DNA form, the CDR3 reads TGTGCCAGCAGTTTGGGACTAGCGGGAGGTAATGAGCAGTTCTTC. Amino acids: CASSLGLAGGNEQFF.